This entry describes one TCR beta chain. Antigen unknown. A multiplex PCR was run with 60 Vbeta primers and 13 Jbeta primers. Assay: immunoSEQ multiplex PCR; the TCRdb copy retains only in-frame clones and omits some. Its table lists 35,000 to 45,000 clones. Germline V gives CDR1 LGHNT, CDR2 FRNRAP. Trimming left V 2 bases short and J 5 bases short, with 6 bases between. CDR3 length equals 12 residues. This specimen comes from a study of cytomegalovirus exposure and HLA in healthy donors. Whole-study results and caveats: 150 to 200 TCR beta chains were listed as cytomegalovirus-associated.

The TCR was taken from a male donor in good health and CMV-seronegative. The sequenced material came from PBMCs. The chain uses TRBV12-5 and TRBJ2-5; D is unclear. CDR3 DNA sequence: TGTGCTAGTGGTTTGTCCCAGGAGACCCAGTACTTC. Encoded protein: CASGLSQETQYF.